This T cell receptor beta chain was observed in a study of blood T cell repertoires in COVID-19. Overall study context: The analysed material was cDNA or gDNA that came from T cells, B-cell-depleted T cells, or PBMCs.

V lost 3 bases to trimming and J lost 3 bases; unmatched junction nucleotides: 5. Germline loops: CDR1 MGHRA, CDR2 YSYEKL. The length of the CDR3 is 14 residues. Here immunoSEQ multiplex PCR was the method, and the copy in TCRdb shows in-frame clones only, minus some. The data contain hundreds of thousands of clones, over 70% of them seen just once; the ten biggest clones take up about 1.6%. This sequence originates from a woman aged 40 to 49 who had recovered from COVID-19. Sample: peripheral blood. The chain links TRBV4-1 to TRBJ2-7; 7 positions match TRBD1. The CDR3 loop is CASSQGQKDYEQYF. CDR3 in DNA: TGCGCCAGCAGCCAGGGACAGAAGGACTACGAGCAGTACTTC.